The rows below give T cell receptor beta chains drawn from one sample of a study of cytomegalovirus exposure and HLA in healthy donors. The protocol was immunoSEQ multiplex PCR, while the TCRdb copy is restricted to in-frame clones and leaves out a portion. The sample lists under 300,000 clones; 90% were seen once. Source material: PBMCs. The receptor set was obtained from a woman younger than 35 in good health and CMV-seronegative. CDR3s include the opening cysteine and the closing phenylalanine or tryptophan. Size is omitted from some rows. Given values are once, few, many or a class for expanded clones.

abundance	v_gene	j_gene	CDR3aa
NA	TRBV27	TRBJ1-5	CASSIDGQSHQPQHF
NA	TRBV11-2	TRBJ2-7	CASSLATSGYYEQYF
NA	TRBV30	TRBJ1-2	CAWNGGATYYGYTF
NA	TRBV6-5	TRBJ1-2	CASSYAGGNYGYTF
NA	TRBV6-5	TRBJ2-2	CASSYWTGVESGELFF
NA	TRBV7-9	TRBJ2-7	CASSFDRGYEQYF
NA	TRBV6-4	TRBJ2-1	CASSVTSGGAVEQFF
NA	TRBV9	TRBJ2-7	CASSVDRAAYEQYF
NA	TRBV27	TRBJ2-1	CASSPGTGLGSYNEQFF
once	TRBV5-1	TRBJ1-2	CASSLDSLLGYTF
NA	TRBV28	TRBJ1-4	CASSGQGARDNEKLFF
NA	TRBV9	TRBJ1-1	CASSAEGGETEAFF
NA	TRBV9	TRBJ2-5	CASSPVAGQQETQYF
NA	TRBV14	TRBJ2-5	CASSQARGLQETQYF
NA	TRBV4-1	TRBJ2-5	CASSQDGASGYQETQYF
NA	TRBV7-3	TRBJ2-7	CASSIDRDISYEQYF
NA	TRBV10-1	TRBJ1-2	CASSGVGGYGYTF
few	TRBV7-9	TRBJ2-2	CASSLAAVVSGELFF
NA	TRBV4-2	TRBJ2-2	CASSQDRSSGGNTGELFF
many	TRBV7-9	TRBJ1-6	CASSLSADSPLHF
NA	TRBV11-2	TRBJ1-6	CASSFLTGRTYNSPLHF
NA	TRBV5-1	TRBJ2-2	CASSPGGTRRTGELFF
NA	TRBV19	TRBJ1-6	CASSDTGGAPLHF
NA	TRBV6-6	TRBJ1-5	CASGQKGDQPQHF
NA	TRBV27	TRBJ2-2	CASSQDRRGTGELFF
NA	TRBV4-2	TRBJ2-3	CASSQEGGVAGGLQNTQYF
NA	TRBV6-1	TRBJ2-1	CASRIRDYNEQFF
NA	TRBV27	TRBJ1-2	CASSLSSGLYGYTF
NA	TRBV2	TRBJ2-7	CASSDPGTGVDEQYF
NA	TRBV14	TRBJ1-1	CASSQDQGMNTEAFF
NA	TRBV10-3	TRBJ2-1	CAISESSGGASGNEQFF
once	TRBV10-3	TRBJ1-6	CAISETMVESYNSPLHF
NA	TRBV5-5	TRBJ1-2	CASTLTGENYGYTF
NA	TRBV7-9	TRBJ1-1	CASSQTPGTGPEHTEAFF
once	TRBV9	TRBJ2-3	CASSAVSSVDTQYF
NA	TRBV30	TRBJ1-2	CAWSTGDSYGYTF
NA	TRBV7-9	TRBJ2-2	CASSQRRGLASGATGELFF
NA	TRBV11-3	TRBJ2-3	CASSSGLAADTQYF
NA	TRBV27	TRBJ2-2	CASSFLNTGELFF
NA	TRBV9	TRBJ2-5	CASSVEGLAGGPGGTQYF